This note documents a single T cell receptor beta chain sequence. What it binds is unknown. This record belongs to a study of metastatic and nonmetastatic thyroid tumors. Turning to the study itself: Comparative analysis of repertoires was undertaken across blood and tumor or nodule tissue obtained from malignant and benign thyroid patients.

The authors' processing: The study took CDR3 differences across clinicopathological groups and made a distant-metastasis classifier for papillary thyroid cancer from them. TCRdb re-called clones from the PCR reads using MiXCR. The V and J calls, along with clone size, are taken from TCRdb and not from the paper's own processing. The sample yields about 5,800 clones, around a fifth seen once. CDR3 size: 12 residues. Germline V gene sequence: CDR1 DFQATT, CDR2 SNEGSKA (reference sequence). Study-wide points: Reportedly, malignant thyroid tumors had significantly higher TCR beta diversity than benign nodules, in blood and tumor.

Until they underwent thyroid surgery, no patient had received any treatment. This chain connects TRBV20-1 to TRBJ1-2; 8 bases line up with TRBD1. The TCR comes from a female donor with papillary thyroid cancer or a benign thyroid nodule (not recorded which). Some clones in this sample may be carry-over from other donors' samples. Specimen: adjacent normal tissue. The CDR3 DNA sequence: TGCAGACTCTCAGGGGGCGCGAGTGGCTACACCTTC. Translation gives CRLSGGASGYTF.